This T cell receptor beta chain is from a study of OX40 agonist ivuxolimab in advanced cancers. Study overall: Averaging about 60 years in age, with a range of about 23 to 90, the cohort was around 83% male.

On this clone itself: Its antigen is unknown.

Regarding the study as a whole: The expanded peripheral T cells' antigen specificity was not determined. Researchers report that CD8+ T cells had, on average, more expanded clones than CD4+.

If patients had autoimmune disease history or systemic immunosuppression, they were excluded. Method: immunoSEQ multiplex PCR; TCRdb's copy keeps in-frame clones and lacks some. The sample shows fewer than 85,000 clones, approximately 78% of them seen only once. Germline V gene sequence: CDR1 SGHTA, CDR2 FQGNSA. V lost 1 base, J lost 3 bases, and 10 bases lay in between. This CDR3 region has 15 residues. The sequence came from an adult with an advanced solid tumor such as melanoma, head and neck, liver or kidney cancer. The chain couples TRBV7-2 to TRBJ2-1; the D gene is possibly TRBD2 (6 bases). This specimen consisted of CD4+ or CD8+ T cells sorted from blood, obtained in a trial of the OX40 agonist ivuxolimab. The CDR3 here is CASSLGTEGYNEQFF. CDR3 DNA sequence: TGTGCCAGCAGCTTAGGGACGGAGGGCTACAATGAGCAGTTCTTC.